The 10 T cell receptor beta chains below all came from one sample that was sequenced in a study of blood T cell repertoires in COVID-19. Assay: immunoSEQ multiplex PCR; the TCRdb copy retains only in-frame clones and omits some. The repertoire holds approximately 190,000 clones, with 80% as singletons. Sequenced input: peripheral blood. All receptors derive from a man aged 55 to 70 with acute or convalescent COVID-19.

The chain joins TRBV7-2 to TRBJ1-1, with D uncertain. Germline values: CDR1 SGHTA, CDR2 FQGNSA. The CDR3 consists of 14 residues. V was cut by 2 bases and J by 1 base, with 8 bases left in between. The CDR3 DNA is TGTGCCAGCAGCTTAAACAAAAAGAACACTGAAGCTTTCTTT. Its translation is CASSLNKKNTEAFF. Full variable domain (missing parts from reference TRBV7-2 and TRBJ1-1): GAGVSQSPSNKVTEKGKDVELRCDPISGHTALYWYRQSLGQGLEFLIYFQGNSAPDKSGLPSDRFSAERTGGSVSTLTIQRTQQEDSAVYLCASSLNKKNTEAFFGQGTRLTVV.

The CDR3 loop reads CASSKSGRATGELFF. As DNA, the CDR3 is TGTGCCAGCAGTAAAAGCGGGAGGGCCACCGGGGAGCTGTTTTTT. The chain is built from TRBV6-5 and TRBJ2-2, with 10 positions matching TRBD2. Germline-derived CDR1 and CDR2 are MNHEY and SVGAGI. The CDR3 is 15 residues long. With 5 bases clipped from V and 4 bases from J, the junction kept 4 bases outside the gene matches.

The chain uses TRBV5-6 and TRBJ1-2; 8 nucleotides match TRBD1. In germline, CDR1 is SGHDT, CDR2 YYEEEE. The CDR3 contains 16 residues. The ends lost 3 bases at V and 8 bases at J; junction bases unmatched: 15. The DNA of the CDR3 is TGTGCCAGCAGCTCCGCAAGGCAGGGGGCAGTGGAGGGCTACACCTTC. It is translated as CASSSARQGAVEGYTF.

V gene TRBV27 combines with J gene TRBJ1-1; 7 bases fit TRBD1. The CDR3 is 15 residues long. The junction had 7 bases not matched to a gene; V was cut back by 4 bases and J by 2 bases. CDR1 and CDR2 from the germline V gene are MNHEY and SMNVEV (reference sequence). The CDR3 DNA reads as TGTGCCAGCAGTTCGGACAGGTGGGGTAACACTGAAGCTTTCTTT. Protein: CASSSDRWGNTEAFF.

V is TRBV6-2 or TRBV6-3 and J is TRBJ2-5; 9 bases align to TRBD2. There are 16 residues in the CDR3. With V trimmed by 6 bases and J by 3 bases, 11 bases remained unmatched. The germline V gene has CDR1 MNHEY and CDR2 SVGEGT. The CDR3 reads CASSPLTSGGEETQYF. In DNA, the CDR3 is TGTGCCAGCAGCCCACTGACTAGCGGCGGGGAAGAGACCCAGTACTTC.

The V and J genes are TRBV3-1 (or the pseudogene TRBV3-2) and TRBJ2-1; D is possibly TRBD2 (5 bases). The CDR3 runs 15 residues. V was pared by 1 base and J by 7 bases, with 14 bases between. Germline CDR1 reads LGHDT; CDR2 reads YNNKEL (reference sequence). This CDR3 is CASSQGWRVGNEQFF. CDR3 nucleotides: TGTGCCAGCAGCCAAGGTTGGCGGGTAGGAAATGAGCAGTTCTTC.

V gene TRBV19 combines with J gene TRBJ1-4, with 8 nucleotides matching TRBD1. Germline CDR1 LNHDA, CDR2 SQIVND (reference sequence). The CDR3 contains 15 residues. Trimming took 10 bases from V and 11 from J; bases not matched to a gene: 18. The CDR3 bases are TGTGCCACCTCCGGACAGGGACAACACCAGTTGAAACTGTTTTTT. Translating gives CATSGQGQHQLKLFF.

The gene calls are TRBV7-2 and TRBJ1-2; 8 bases are shared with TRBD1. The CDR3 contains 14 residues. Germline V CDR1 and CDR2: SGHTA, FQGNSA. The V and J ends lost 5 bases and 4 bases, in that order; junction bases with no gene match: 6. DNA of the CDR3: TGTGCCAGCAGCAAGGACAGGGCGGGCTATGGCTACACCTTC. Protein product: CASSKDRAGYGYTF. Full variable domain (rest looked up from reference TRBV7-2 and TRBJ1-2): GAGVSQSPSNKVTEKGKDVELRCDPISGHTALYWYRQSLGQGLEFLIYFQGNSAPDKSGLPSDRFSAERTGGSVSTLTIQRTQQEDSAVYLCASSKDRAGYGYTFGSGTRLTVV.

The chain links TRBV5-1 to TRBJ1-6, with D perhaps matching TRBD1 (6 bases). Germline V gene data show CDR1 as SGHRS and CDR2 as YFSETQ. The germline V and J ends were trimmed by 1 base and 8 bases, with 10 bases remaining between them. This CDR3 region has 14 residues. The CDR3 nucleotides read TGCGCCAGCAGCTTGACAGGGACGGATTCACCCCTCCACTTT. It encodes CASSLTGTDSPLHF.

The J gene is TRBJ2-3, the V gene TRBV27; TRBD1 matches 9 bases. The CDR3 sequence is 14 residues long. V shed 2 bases and J 5 bases; nucleotides not matched to a gene: 2. Germline V CDR1 and CDR2: MNHEY, SMNVEV (reference sequence). CDR3 DNA: TGTGCCAGCAGTTTACGACAGGGGGGAGATACGCAGTATTTT. This translates into CASSLRQGGDTQYF.